This TCR beta chain was retrieved from a study of blood T cells in healthy people across ages. V was clipped by 4 bases and J by 0 bases, with 12 bases between them. CDR1 and CDR2 from the germline V gene are ENHRY and SYGVKD. CDR3 length: 15 residues. Study findings and constraints: Using unsorted PBMCs precluded a conclusive naive versus antigen-experienced comparison.

This clonotype was seen repeatedly, ten times or more. Antigen: not known. A J-beta primer mix and a sample-barcoded 5' primer were used in a second PCR of about 7 to 12 cycles. TCRdb fed the 5' RACE reads into MiXCR, producing one record per CDR3 protein. The sample has about 590,000 distinct CDR3 sequences, 25% to 35% seen once; the top ten hold approximately 15%. There were healthy Caucasian individuals from Russia, aged roughly 6 to 90, serving as donors. The chain has TRBV10-3 and TRBJ1-2; D is undetermined. The clonotype originates from a woman of 80 years or more in good health. The source material was blood. CDR3 DNA sequence: TGTGCCATCAGTGGGGCACCGTCAGCTAACTATGGCTACACCTTC. Encoded protein: CAISGAPSANYGYTF.